This entry concerns a single T cell receptor beta chain. The germline gives CDR1 SGHNT, CDR2 YENEEA. There are 13 residues in the CDR3. Trimming took 4 bases from V and 5 from J, leaving 11 bases between them. The data stem from a study of siplizumab effects on memory and regulatory T cells. Using immunoSEQ multiplex PCR, the repertoire was profiled, and TCRdb retains in-frame clones only, with some absent. The sample holds roughly 26,000 clones, roughly 88% seen once. This TCR derives from a human donor in good health. Sequenced material: memory CD4+ T cells sorted from blood. The chain employs TRBV11-3 and TRBJ1-1, with D hard to call. The CDR3 coding sequence is TGTGCCAGCAGCTCTCTTCTTGAAACTGAAGCTTTCTTT. Protein sequence: CASSSLLETEAFF.